The 21 T cell receptor beta chains listed next were all sequenced from one sample in a study of T-cell reconstitution after alpha-beta-depleted transplantation in children. For TCRbeta, the library was prepared with unique molecular identifiers. TCRdb called the PCR reads again in MiXCR, with one record for every CDR3 protein. The sample includes around 490,000 distinct CDR3 sequences, about an eighth of them seen just once. This sample comprised PBMCs, mostly from graft donor cells, obtained 180 days after TCRalphabeta/CD19-depleted stem cell transplant. These receptors were taken from a female patient aged 2-9 years who had a stem cell transplant for aplastic anemia, so the T cells may come from the graft donor.

The V call is TRBV12-3 or TRBV12-4, the J call TRBJ2-5; D is perhaps TRBD2 (6 bases). The CDR3 is 14 residues long. Trimming took 3 bases from V and 2 from J, leaving 10 bases between them. DNA of the CDR3: TGTGCCAGCAGTTTTGGGACTCAACAAGAGACCCAGTACTTC. This gives the protein CASSFGTQQETQYF.

The table lists this clonotype with a few counts. CDR3 sequence reads: CASSRNGRGEDEQYF. The CDR3 DNA follows: TGTGCCAGCAGCCGCAATGGGCGGGGGGAGGACGAGCAGTACTTC. This sequence joins TRBV7-2 and TRBJ2-7; TRBD2 matches at 8 bases. Germline CDR1 is SGHTA and CDR2 is FQGNSA. V shed 5 bases and J 5 bases; nucleotides not matched to a gene: 11. This CDR3 is 15 amino acids long.

The CDR3 protein is CASTGGTNEKLFF. CDR3 DNA sequence: TGTGCCAGCACAGGGGGCACTAATGAAAAACTGTTTTTT. The rearrangement links TRBV7-9 to TRBJ1-4, with 8 nucleotides matching TRBD1. The germline V gene encodes CDR1 SEHNR and CDR2 FQNEAQ (reference sequence). The CDR3 has 13 amino acids. The ends lost 7 bases at V and 2 bases at J; junction bases unmatched: 0.

The genes are TRBV24-1 and TRBJ2-1, with unresolved D. The CDR3 runs to 13 residues. Looked up from germline, CDR1 is KGHDR and CDR2 is SFDVKD. Between the trimmed V and J ends, which lost 9 bases and 5 bases, there was a span of 13 bases. The CDR3 loop is CATGYSIDNEQFF. Here the CDR3 DNA reads TGTGCCACCGGGTACAGTATCGACAATGAGCAGTTCTTC.

This clonotype was picked up a small number of times. V gene TRBV30 combines with J gene TRBJ1-5, with D unresolved. Germline V gives CDR1 GTSNPN, CDR2 SVGIG (reference sequence). The CDR3 is made up of 13 amino acids. Trimming removed 2 bases at V and 0 bases at J, with 5 bases between. The CDR3 nucleotides read TGTGCCTGGAGTCGAGATAGCAATCAGCCCCAGCATTTT. Translated, it gives CAWSRDSNQPQHF.

This clonotype was seen a handful of times. The chain recombines TRBV5-1 with TRBJ2-7, with 8 positions matching TRBD1. This CDR3 contains 15 residues. Germline-derived CDR1 and CDR2 are SGHRS and YFSETQ. Trimming at V came to 0 bases and at J to 3 bases, leaving 5 bases not matched to a gene. The CDR3 spells CASSLGQGNIYEQYV. The CDR3 DNA is TGCGCCAGCAGCTTGGGACAGGGGAACATCTACGAGCAGTACGTC.

The chain has TRBV29-1 and TRBJ1-1; maybe TRBD1 (5 bases). This CDR3 is built from 12 residues. Germline CDR1 SQVTM, CDR2 ANQGSEA. V was trimmed by 4 bases and J by 6 bases, leaving 12 bases between them. The CDR3 is CSVVREGPEAFF. Written as DNA, the CDR3 is TGCAGCGTTGTGCGCGAGGGGCCTGAAGCTTTCTTT.

The chain employs TRBV10-3 and TRBJ2-1, with 11 positions matching TRBD2. The CDR3 sequence is 16 residues long. Germline V lookup: CDR1 ENHRY, CDR2 SYGVKD. With V trimmed by 1 base and J by 4 bases, 3 bases remained unmatched. The CDR3 here is CAISEFGTSGYNEQFF. The CDR3 nucleotides read TGTGCCATCAGTGAGTTCGGGACTAGCGGATACAATGAGCAGTTCTTC.

This clonotype was counted at least ten times. This chain uses TRBV12-3 or TRBV12-4 with TRBJ2-7; possibly TRBD1 or TRBD2 for D (5 bases each). The germline V and J ends were trimmed by 4 bases and 0 bases, with 16 bases remaining between them. This CDR3 spans 16 amino acids. CDR3 DNA: TGTGCCAGCAGTTCCCGACGGGACGTTGGCTCCTACGAGCAGTACTTC. The encoded protein is CASSSRRDVGSYEQYF.

This clonotype was counted only a few times. The chain has TRBV6-5 and TRBJ2-5, with D perhaps TRBD1 (6 bases). Trimming pared 4 bases from V and 5 bases from J, leaving 17 bases between. CDR1 MNHEY and CDR2 SVGAGI come from the germline V gene. This CDR3 region has 15 residues. CDR3 nucleotide sequence: TGTGCCAGCAGTTCCACGGGTGGGGGCTATGAGACCCAGTACTTC. Translated: CASSSTGGGYETQYF.

This clonotype was seen a handful of times. The V gene is TRBV5-1, the J gene TRBJ2-3; perhaps TRBD2 as D (6 bases). This CDR3 spans 13 amino acids. V shed 4 bases and J shed 4 bases, with 10 bases lying between them. The V gene's germline CDR1 is SGHRS and CDR2 YFSETQ. CDR3 sequence reads: CASSVRESDTQYF. In DNA form, the CDR3 reads TGCGCCAGCAGCGTTCGGGAGTCAGATACGCAGTATTTT.

This clonotype was observed a few times. The rearrangement joins TRBV7-6 to TRBJ2-7, with 12 bases that match TRBD2. CDR3 length: 18 amino acids. Germline-derived CDR1 and CDR2 are SGHVS and FNYEAQ. J lost 3 bases, V lost 0 bases, and 9 bases had no gene match. The CDR3 sequence is CASSLAPRVLAGGYEQYF. Here the CDR3 DNA reads TGTGCCAGCAGCTTAGCGCCAAGGGTACTAGCGGGAGGCTACGAGCAGTACTTC.

The chain couples TRBV29-1 to TRBJ2-5; 9 nucleotides match TRBD1. V was clipped by 5 bases and J by 5 bases; unmatched bases: 6. This CDR3 is built from 13 residues. Germline V lookup: CDR1 SQVTM, CDR2 ANQGSEA. The CDR3 is CSVSGQGLETQYF. In nucleotides, the CDR3 is TGCAGCGTTTCGGGACAGGGACTGGAGACCCAGTACTTC.

As for this clonotype: This clone may be a read error of a much larger clone one base away. The gene calls are TRBV29-1 and TRBJ2-7; TRBD1 matches 7 bases. The CDR3 length is 13 residues. The germline gives CDR1 SQVTM, CDR2 ANQGSEA. CDR3 protein: CGVEGDSSYEQYF. The DNA for the CDR3 is TGCGGCGTTGAAGGGGACAGCTCCTACGAGCAGTACTTC.

V is TRBV12-3 or TRBV12-4 and J is TRBJ2-7, with 11 bases lining up with TRBD1. The CDR3 length is 14 residues. Unmatched junction bases numbered 4, after V lost 3 bases and J lost 6 bases. CDR3 in DNA: TGTGCCAGCAGTTTCGGGACAGGGGGAAGCGAGCAGTACTTC. Protein: CASSFGTGGSEQYF.

The genes are TRBV20-1 and TRBJ1-2; unclear D gene. This CDR3 has 14 amino acids. Germline V CDR1 and CDR2: DFQATT, SNEGSKA (reference sequence). V lost 6 bases and J 7 bases, leaving 21 bases between the germline ends. The CDR3 coding sequence is TGCAGTGCGGACCTCAGGACCGTCACCGCTGGCTACACCTTC. Residues: CSADLRTVTAGYTF.

This clonotype was observed a single time. The CDR3 region has the DNA TGTGCCAGCAGTTCGGCTAGCGGGTCTTATGAGCAGTTCTTC. Its translation is CASSSASGSYEQFF. The chain combines TRBV6-5 with TRBJ2-1, with TRBD2 matching 8 bases. With 4 bases clipped from V and 8 bases from J, the junction kept 7 bases outside the gene matches. There are 14 residues in the CDR3. Germline-derived CDR1 and CDR2 are MNHEY and SVGAGI.

This clonotype occurred a few times. This chain joins TRBV12-3 or TRBV12-4 and TRBJ2-6, with D unresolved. The CDR3 has 10 residues. V was shortened by 11 bases and J by 4 bases, with 3 bases between the two germline ends. The DNA of the CDR3 is TGTGCCGTCGGGGCCAACGTCCTGACTTTC. As protein: CAVGANVLTF.

The chain carries TRBV28 and TRBJ2-7, with 7 bases matching TRBD2. V was clipped by 4 bases and J by 6 bases; unmatched bases: 15. Per germline, CDR1 MDHEN and CDR2 SYDVKM. This CDR3 is 16 amino acids long. The CDR3 loop reads CASSSIPGLKRSEQYF. For the CDR3, the DNA is TGTGCCAGCAGTTCGATTCCGGGACTAAAGCGGTCCGAGCAGTACTTC.

This clonotype was seen a handful of times. The genes are TRBV7-9 and TRBJ2-5; 7 positions match TRBD1. Per the germline V gene, CDR1 is SEHNR and CDR2 is FQNEAQ (reference sequence). The CDR3 totals 16 residues. V shed 5 bases, J shed 2 bases, and the junction held 11 bases outside the gene matches. CDR3: CASSRSGTAPQETQYF. DNA of the CDR3: TGTGCCAGCAGCCGATCCGGGACAGCGCCGCAAGAGACCCAGTACTTC.

J is TRBJ1-2 and V is TRBV5-1; no definite D call. V was cut by 2 bases and J by 0 bases, with 11 bases left in between. Germline CDR1 and CDR2: SGHRS and YFSETQ. The CDR3 spans 15 residues. The CDR3 sequence: CASSFFGKTNYGYTF. Here the CDR3 DNA reads TGCGCCAGCAGCTTTTTTGGGAAGACTAACTATGGCTACACCTTC.